This T cell receptor beta chain was observed in a study of blood T cell repertoires in COVID-19. Study as a whole: Spain, Italy and the United States supplied samples that represented acute and convalescent COVID-19. In each case, the material was cDNA or gDNA derived from T cells, B-cell-depleted T cells, or PBMCs.

This clone occurred a few times. Germline V gene sequence: CDR1 SQVTM, CDR2 ANQGSEA. The CDR3 is 14 residues long. Trimming cost V 6 bases and J 2 bases, with 16 bases left between them. The study recruited people aged 18 to 89 years across roughly 25 US areas. Cohorts were assigned according to the clinical history that participants reported. Assay used: immunoSEQ multiplex PCR; TCRdb lists only in-frame clones, some missing. The sample has 130,000 or so clones; under 90% are singletons. The receptor was isolated from a man aged 40-55 years with acute COVID-19. V and J are TRBV29-1 and TRBJ1-1, with D tentatively TRBD1 (6 bases). Material: PBMCs or T cells enriched from blood (not recorded which). The CDR3 region is CSVLITGHNTEAFF. CDR3 nucleotide sequence: TGCAGCGTCTTAATTACGGGACACAACACTGAAGCTTTCTTT.